These T cell receptor beta chains were read from a single sample in a study of OX40 agonist ivuxolimab in advanced cancers. The table came from immunoSEQ multiplex PCR; TCRdb's copy has only in-frame clones and leaves some out. The sample yields 80,000 or so clones, less than 95% seen once. The sample consisted of CD4+ or CD8+ T cells sorted from blood, taken in a trial of the OX40 agonist ivuxolimab. Receptors were obtained from an adult with an advanced solid tumor such as melanoma, head and neck, liver or kidney cancer. Each CDR3 is given with its conserved first and last residue. The order of the fields is CDR3 length, J gene, D gene, clone size, V gene, CDR3 DNA, CDR3 protein. The D gene is left open where the match is weak. Expanded clones are given a class, and other clones once, few, many or no size at all.

15,TRBJ2-7,TRBD2,NA,TRBV15,TGTGCCACCAGCAGAGCGTACTCCGGGAGGGACGAGCAGTACTTC,CATSRAYSGRDEQYF
13,TRBJ1-6,NA,NA,TRBV11-2,TGTGCCAGCAGCTTAGCCTATAATTCACCCCTCCACTTT,CASSLAYNSPLHF
12,TRBJ1-2,NA,NA,TRBV28,TGTGCCAGCAGTTTCCAGAACTATGGCTACACCTTC,CASSFQNYGYTF
13,TRBJ1-1,NA,NA,TRBV28,TGTGCCAGCAGGGTCGGGGGGGGAACTGAAGCTTTCTTT,CASRVGGGTEAFF
12,TRBJ2-5,NA,NA,TRBV11-3,TGTGCCAGCAGCTTCTCCTACAGTGCCCAGTACTTC,CASSFSYSAQYF
15,TRBJ2-7,NA,NA,TRBV4-3,TGCGCCAGCAGCGTTGCGCCCGGAGAGCACTACGAGCAGTACTTC,CASSVAPGEHYEQYF
16,TRBJ2-1,TRBD1,once,TRBV11-3,TGTGCCAGCAGGGTCTCCGGGACAGGGCTCTACAATGAGCAGTTCTTC,CASRVSGTGLYNEQFF
14,TRBJ1-2,TRBD1,NA,TRBV18,TGTGCCAGCTCAGACCGGGACAGGGTACATGGCTACACCTTC,CASSDRDRVHGYTF
17,TRBJ1-5,NA,NA,TRBV15,TGTGCCACCAGCAGAGGATACAAGGGATACAGCAATCAGCCCCAGCATTTT,CATSRGYKGYSNQPQHF
14,TRBJ1-1,TRBD1,once,TRBV5-5,TGTGCCAGCAGCCCCGGACAGGTGAACACTGAAGCTTTCTTT,CASSPGQVNTEAFF
20,TRBJ2-3,TRBD2,NA,TRBV2,TGTGCCAGCAGTGAAGGGCTCCTAGCGGGAGCCTCGGGGGGGACAGATACGCAGTATTTT,CASSEGLLAGASGGTDTQYF
15,TRBJ2-5,NA,NA,TRBV7-9,TGTGCCAGCAGCCGTGGACACCAAATGCAAGAGACCCAGTACTTC,CASSRGHQMQETQYF
14,TRBJ2-7,TRBD2,NA,TRBV6-5,TGTGCCAGCAGGCCTAGCGGGGGAACCTACGAGCAGTACTTC,CASRPSGGTYEQYF
13,TRBJ1-1,TRBD1,NA,TRBV2,TGTGCCAGCAACGACAGGGGGCGAGCTGAAGCTTTCTTT,CASNDRGRAEAFF
18,TRBJ2-1,TRBD2,NA,TRBV23-1,TGCGCCAGCAGTCAAGGGCTAGCGGGATACGCTGCCTACAATGAGCAGTTCTTC,CASSQGLAGYAAYNEQFF
16,TRBJ2-7,TRBD2,NA,TRBV7-2,TGTGCCAGCAGCCCTCGGGGACTAGCGGAGGGATACGAGCAGTACTTC,CASSPRGLAEGYEQYF
12,TRBJ1-1,NA,NA,TRBV6-6,TGTGCCAGCCTAGGGGAGGACCTAGAAGCTTTCTTT,CASLGEDLEAFF
15,TRBJ2-3,TRBD1,NA,TRBV5-5,TGTGCCAGCAGCCAGGACAGGGGGCGCACAGATACGCAGTATTTT,CASSQDRGRTDTQYF
12,TRBJ2-5,NA,NA,TRBV7-9,TGTGCCAGCAGCAACATACCAGAGACCCAGTACTTC,CASSNIPETQYF
14,TRBJ2-7,NA,NA,TRBV11-2,TGTGCCAGCGGAACAGGTTACTCCTCCTACGAGCAGTACTTC,CASGTGYSSYEQYF
16,TRBJ2-2,TRBD2,NA,TRBV5-1,TGCGCCAGCGGGGAACTAGCGGGAGTTTTGGCCGGGGAGCTGTTTTTT,CASGELAGVLAGELFF
15,TRBJ2-7,TRBD2,NA,TRBV18,TGTGCCAGCTCCCTTAGCGGGAGAGACTCCTACGAGCAGTACTTC,CASSLSGRDSYEQYF
15,TRBJ2-5,TRBD1,NA,TRBV5-1,TGCGCCAGCAGCCCGTTAGGGACAGGAGGAGAGACCCAGTACTTC,CASSPLGTGGETQYF
16,TRBJ2-1,NA,once,TRBV18,TGTGCCAGCTCACCACTACTGGGGGGCGAGAACAATGAGCAGTTCTTC,CASSPLLGGENNEQFF
14,TRBJ2-1,NA,NA,TRBV6-4,TGTGCCAGCAGTTACAACAGGGGAGGGAATGAGCAGTTCTTC,CASSYNRGGNEQFF
19,TRBJ2-7,TRBD2,NA,TRBV5-1,TGCGCCAGCAGCTTGGGGCTCGGACTAGCGGGATCTTGGGCCTACGAGCAGTACTTC,CASSLGLGLAGSWAYEQYF
16,TRBJ2-3,TRBD2,NA,TRBV19,TGTGCCAGTAGTATCCTCGGGGGGAGCAGCACAGATACGCAGTATTTT,CASSILGGSSTDTQYF